The clone carrying this TCR beta chain came up many times. The antigen is not known. CDR1 is LGHDT, CDR2 YNNKEL, per germline (reference sequence). The J segment lost 0 bases and the V segment lost 1 base, leaving 5 bases of the junction unmatched. The CDR3 extends over 17 amino acids. One entry per CDR3 protein results from TCRdb running MiXCR on the 5' RACE reads. The sample has about 200,000 distinct CDR3 sequences, around 6.9% seen once. This record comes from a study of identical twins. Each donor (without exception) was a healthy Caucasian. Study results and caveats: Its conclusions, products of cross-sectional statistical analysis, did not come from following the same donors. Among monozygotic twins, out-of-frame TCR alpha sharing exceeded what models predicted.

The sample was also reused in another study, on yellow fever vaccine responses in identical twins.

V and J are TRBV3-1 and TRBJ2-3, with 9 bases identical to TRBD2. The TCR originated in a woman aged 18-29 years in good health. Sequencing input: memory (CD45RO+) T cells sorted from blood. The CDR3 DNA reads TGTGCCAGCAGCCAAGTGGGCGGGGGGGCTAGCACAGATACGCAGTATTTT. It encodes CASSQVGGGASTDTQYF.